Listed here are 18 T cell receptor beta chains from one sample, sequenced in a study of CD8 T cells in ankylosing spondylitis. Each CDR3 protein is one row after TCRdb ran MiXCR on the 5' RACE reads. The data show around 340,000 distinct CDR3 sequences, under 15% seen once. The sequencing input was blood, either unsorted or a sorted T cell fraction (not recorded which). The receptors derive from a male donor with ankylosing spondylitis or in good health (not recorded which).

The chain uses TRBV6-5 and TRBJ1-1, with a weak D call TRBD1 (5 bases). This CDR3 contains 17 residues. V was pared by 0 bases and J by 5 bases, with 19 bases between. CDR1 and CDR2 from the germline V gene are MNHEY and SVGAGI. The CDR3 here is CASSYSAVGGWGTEAFF. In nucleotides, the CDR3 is TGTGCCAGCAGTTACTCCGCGGTTGGGGGATGGGGGACTGAAGCTTTCTTT.

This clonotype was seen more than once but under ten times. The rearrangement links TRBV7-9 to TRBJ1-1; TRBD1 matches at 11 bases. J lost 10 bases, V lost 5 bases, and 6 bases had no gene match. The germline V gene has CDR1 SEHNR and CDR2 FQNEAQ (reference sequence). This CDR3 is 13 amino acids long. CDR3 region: CASSQGQGVVAFF. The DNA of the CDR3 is TGTGCCAGCAGCCAGGGACAGGGGGTGGTAGCTTTCTTT.

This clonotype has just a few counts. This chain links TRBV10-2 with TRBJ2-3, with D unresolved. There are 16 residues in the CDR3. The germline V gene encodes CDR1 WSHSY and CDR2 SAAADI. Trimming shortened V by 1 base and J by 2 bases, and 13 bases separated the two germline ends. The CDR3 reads CASSELQSLTTDTQYF. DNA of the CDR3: TGCGCCAGCAGTGAGTTGCAGTCTCTTACCACAGATACGCAGTATTTT.

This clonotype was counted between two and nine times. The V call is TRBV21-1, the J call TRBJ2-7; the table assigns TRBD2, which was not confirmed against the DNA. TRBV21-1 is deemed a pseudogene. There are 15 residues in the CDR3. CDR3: CASSTALRDYREQYF. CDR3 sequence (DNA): TGTGCCAGCAGCACCGCTCTCCGGGACTATCGCGAGCAGTACTTC.

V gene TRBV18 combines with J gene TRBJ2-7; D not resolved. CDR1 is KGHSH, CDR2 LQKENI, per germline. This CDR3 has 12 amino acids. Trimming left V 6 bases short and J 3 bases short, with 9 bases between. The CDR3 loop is CASSPEFYEQYF. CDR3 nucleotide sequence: TGTGCCAGCTCCCCCGAGTTCTACGAGCAGTACTTC.

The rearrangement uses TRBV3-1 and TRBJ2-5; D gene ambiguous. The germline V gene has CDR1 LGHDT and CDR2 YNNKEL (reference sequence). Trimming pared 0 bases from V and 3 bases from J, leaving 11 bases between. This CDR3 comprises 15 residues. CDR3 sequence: CASSQDSRMKETQYF. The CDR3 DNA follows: TGTGCCAGCAGCCAAGACTCGCGGATGAAAGAGACCCAGTACTTC.

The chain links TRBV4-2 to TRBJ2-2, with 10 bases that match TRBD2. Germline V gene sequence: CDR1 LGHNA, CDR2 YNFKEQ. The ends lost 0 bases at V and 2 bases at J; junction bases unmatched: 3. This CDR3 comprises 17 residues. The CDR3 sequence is CASSQEIAGGNTGELFF. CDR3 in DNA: TGTGCCAGCAGCCAAGAGATAGCGGGAGGAAACACCGGGGAGCTGTTTTTT.

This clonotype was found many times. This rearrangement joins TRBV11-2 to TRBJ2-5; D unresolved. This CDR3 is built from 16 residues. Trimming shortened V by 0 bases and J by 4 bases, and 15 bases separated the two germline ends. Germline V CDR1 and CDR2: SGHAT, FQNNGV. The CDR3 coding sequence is TGTGCCAGCAGCTTAGATGGGCAGCCGGAAGGAGAGACCCAGTACTTC. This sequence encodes CASSLDGQPEGETQYF.

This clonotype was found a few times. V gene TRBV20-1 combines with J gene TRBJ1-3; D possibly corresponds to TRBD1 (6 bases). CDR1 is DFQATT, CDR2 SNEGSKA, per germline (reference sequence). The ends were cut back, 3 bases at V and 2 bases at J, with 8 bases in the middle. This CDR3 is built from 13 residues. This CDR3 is CSASRTAGNTIYF. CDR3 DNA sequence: TGCAGTGCTAGCAGGACAGCTGGAAACACCATATATTTT.

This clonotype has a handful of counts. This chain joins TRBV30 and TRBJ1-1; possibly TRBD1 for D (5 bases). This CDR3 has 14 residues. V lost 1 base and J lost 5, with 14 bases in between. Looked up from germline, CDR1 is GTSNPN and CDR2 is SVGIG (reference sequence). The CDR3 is CAWSGGAVGTEAFF. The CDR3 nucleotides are TGTGCCTGGAGTGGAGGGGCAGTAGGGACTGAAGCTTTCTTT.

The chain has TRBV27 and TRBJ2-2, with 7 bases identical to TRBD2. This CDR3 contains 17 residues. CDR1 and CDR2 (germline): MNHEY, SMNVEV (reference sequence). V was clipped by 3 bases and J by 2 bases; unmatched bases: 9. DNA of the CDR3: TGTGCCAGCAGTTTCCAACTAGCGACAACTAACACCGGGGAGCTGTTTTTT. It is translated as CASSFQLATTNTGELFF.

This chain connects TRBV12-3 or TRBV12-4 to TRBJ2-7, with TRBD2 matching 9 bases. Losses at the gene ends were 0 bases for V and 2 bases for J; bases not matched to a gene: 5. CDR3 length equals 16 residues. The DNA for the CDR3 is TGTGCCAGCAGTTTAGCCCCGCTAGCGGGACCCTACGAGCAGTACTTC. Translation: CASSLAPLAGPYEQYF.

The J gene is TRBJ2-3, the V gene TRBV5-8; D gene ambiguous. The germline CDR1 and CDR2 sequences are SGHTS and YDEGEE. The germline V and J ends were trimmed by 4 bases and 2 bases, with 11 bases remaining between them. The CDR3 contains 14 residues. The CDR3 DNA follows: TGTGCCAGCAGCCCGTTGAGCGACACAGATACGCAGTATTTT. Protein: CASSPLSDTDTQYF.

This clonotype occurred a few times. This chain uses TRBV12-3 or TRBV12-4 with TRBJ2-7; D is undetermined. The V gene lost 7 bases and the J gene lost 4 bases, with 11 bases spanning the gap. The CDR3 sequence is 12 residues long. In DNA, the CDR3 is TGTGCCAGCACCTCTTTAACGTACGAGCAGTACTTC. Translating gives CASTSLTYEQYF.

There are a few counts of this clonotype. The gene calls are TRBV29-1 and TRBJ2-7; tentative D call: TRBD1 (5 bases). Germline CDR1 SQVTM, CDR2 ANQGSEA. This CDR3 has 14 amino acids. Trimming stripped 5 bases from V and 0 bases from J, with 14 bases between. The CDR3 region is CSVSRLTGSYEQYF. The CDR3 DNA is TGCAGCGTTTCCAGACTTACAGGCTCCTACGAGCAGTACTTC.

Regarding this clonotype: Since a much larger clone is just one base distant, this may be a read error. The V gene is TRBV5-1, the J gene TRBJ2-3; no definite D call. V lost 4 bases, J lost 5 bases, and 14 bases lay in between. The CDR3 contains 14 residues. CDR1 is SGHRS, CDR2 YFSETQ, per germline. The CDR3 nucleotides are TGCGCCAGCAGCCCTGAACCCTCCGGAGATACGCAGTATTTT. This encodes CASSPEPSGDTQYF.

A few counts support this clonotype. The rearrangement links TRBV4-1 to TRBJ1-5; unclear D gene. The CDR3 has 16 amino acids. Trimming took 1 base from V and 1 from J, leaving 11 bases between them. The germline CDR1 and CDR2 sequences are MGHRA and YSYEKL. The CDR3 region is CASSQVAGTSNQPQHF. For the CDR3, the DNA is TGCGCCAGCAGCCAAGTGGCGGGCACGAGCAATCAGCCCCAGCATTTT.

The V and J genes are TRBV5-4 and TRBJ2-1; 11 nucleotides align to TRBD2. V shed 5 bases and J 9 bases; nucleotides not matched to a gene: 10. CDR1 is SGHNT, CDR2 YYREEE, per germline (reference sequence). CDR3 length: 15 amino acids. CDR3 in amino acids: CASRSGTSGDLEQFF. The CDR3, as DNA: TGTGCCAGCAGGTCCGGGACTAGCGGAGACCTTGAGCAGTTCTTC.